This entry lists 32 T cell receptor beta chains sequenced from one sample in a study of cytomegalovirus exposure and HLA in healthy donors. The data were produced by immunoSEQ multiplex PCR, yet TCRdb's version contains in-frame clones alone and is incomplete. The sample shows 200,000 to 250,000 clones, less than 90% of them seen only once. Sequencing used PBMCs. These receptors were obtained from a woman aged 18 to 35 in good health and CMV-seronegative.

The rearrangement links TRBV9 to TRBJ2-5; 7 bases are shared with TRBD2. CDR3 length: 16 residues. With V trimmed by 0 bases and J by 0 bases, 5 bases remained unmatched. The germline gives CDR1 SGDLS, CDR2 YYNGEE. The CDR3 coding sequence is TGTGCCAGCAGCGTAGGCGGGACTACGTACCAAGAGACCCAGTACTTC. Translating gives CASSVGGTTYQETQYF.

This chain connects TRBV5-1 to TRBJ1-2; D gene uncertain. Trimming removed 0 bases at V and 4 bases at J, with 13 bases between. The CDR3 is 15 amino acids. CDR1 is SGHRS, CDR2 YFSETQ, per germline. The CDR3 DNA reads TGCGCCAGCAGCTTGGAGGGATGGGCAGCCTATGGCTACACCTTC. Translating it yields CASSLEGWAAYGYTF.

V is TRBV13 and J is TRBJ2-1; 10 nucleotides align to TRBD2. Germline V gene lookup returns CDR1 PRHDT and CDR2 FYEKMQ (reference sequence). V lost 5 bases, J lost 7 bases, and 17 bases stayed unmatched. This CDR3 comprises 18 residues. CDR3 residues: CASSPRVAGGTPWNEQFF. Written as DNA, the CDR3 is TGTGCCAGCAGCCCCAGGGTAGCGGGGGGCACCCCCTGGAATGAGCAGTTCTTC.

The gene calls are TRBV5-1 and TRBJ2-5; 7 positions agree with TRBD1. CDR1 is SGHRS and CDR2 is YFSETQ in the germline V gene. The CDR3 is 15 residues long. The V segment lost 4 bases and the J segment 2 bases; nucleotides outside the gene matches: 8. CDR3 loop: CASSPTQGVQETQYF. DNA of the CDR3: TGCGCCAGCAGCCCAACGCAGGGGGTACAAGAGACCCAGTACTTC.

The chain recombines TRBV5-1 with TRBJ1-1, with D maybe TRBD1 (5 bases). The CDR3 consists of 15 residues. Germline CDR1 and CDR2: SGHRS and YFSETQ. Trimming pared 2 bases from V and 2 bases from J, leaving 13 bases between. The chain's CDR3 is CASSFAQGGNTEAFF. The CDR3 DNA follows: TGCGCCAGCAGCTTCGCCCAGGGCGGTAACACTGAAGCTTTCTTT. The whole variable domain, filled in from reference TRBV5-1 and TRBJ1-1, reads KAGVTQTPRYLIKTRGQQVTLSCSPISGHRSVSWYQQTPGQGLQFLFEYFSETQRNKGNFPGRFSGRQFSNSRSEMNVSTLELGDSALYLCASSFAQGGNTEAFFGQGTRLTVV.

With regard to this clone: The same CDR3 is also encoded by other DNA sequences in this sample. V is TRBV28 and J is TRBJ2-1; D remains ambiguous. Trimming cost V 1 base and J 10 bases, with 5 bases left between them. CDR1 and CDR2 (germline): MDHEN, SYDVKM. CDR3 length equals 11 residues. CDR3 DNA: TGTGCCAGCAGTTTATTAGGGGAGCAGTTCTTC. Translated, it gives CASSLLGEQFF. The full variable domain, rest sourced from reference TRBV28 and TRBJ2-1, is DVKVTQSSRYLVKRTGEKVFLECVQDMDHENMFWYRQDPGLGLRLIYFSYDVKMKEKGDIPEGYSVSREKKERFSLILESASTNQTSMYLCASSLLGEQFFGPGTRLTVL.

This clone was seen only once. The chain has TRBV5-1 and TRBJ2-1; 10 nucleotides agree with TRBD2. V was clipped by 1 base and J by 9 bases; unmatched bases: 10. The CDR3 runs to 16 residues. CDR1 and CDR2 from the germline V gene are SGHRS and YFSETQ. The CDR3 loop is CASSLKRGGPGSEQFF. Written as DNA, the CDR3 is TGCGCCAGCAGCTTGAAGCGGGGGGGCCCCGGGAGTGAGCAGTTCTTC.

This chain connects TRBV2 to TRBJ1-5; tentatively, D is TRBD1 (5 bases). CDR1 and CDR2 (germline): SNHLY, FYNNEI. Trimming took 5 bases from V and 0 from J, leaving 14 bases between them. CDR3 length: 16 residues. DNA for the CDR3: TGTGCCAGCAGTCGTAAGACAGCTAATAGCAATCAGCCCCAGCATTTT. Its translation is CASSRKTANSNQPQHF.

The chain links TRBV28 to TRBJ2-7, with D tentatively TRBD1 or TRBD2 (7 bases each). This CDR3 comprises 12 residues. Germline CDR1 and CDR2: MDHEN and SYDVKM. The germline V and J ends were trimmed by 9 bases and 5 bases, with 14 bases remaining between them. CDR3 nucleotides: TGTGCCAGTGACAGGGAGGGGCACGAGCAGTACTTC. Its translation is CASDREGHEQYF.

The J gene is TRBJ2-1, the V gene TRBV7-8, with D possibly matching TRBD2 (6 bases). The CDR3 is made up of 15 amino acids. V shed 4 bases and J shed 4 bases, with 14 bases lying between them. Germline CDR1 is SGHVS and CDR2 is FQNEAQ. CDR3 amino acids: CASSWGLGNYNEQFF. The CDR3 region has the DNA TGTGCCAGCAGCTGGGGACTGGGGAATTACAATGAGCAGTTCTTC.

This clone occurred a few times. For the CDR3, the DNA is TGTGCCAGCAGCGTCGGGACTAGCCGACAAGAGACCCAGTACTTC. Its protein is CASSVGTSRQETQYF. The genes are TRBV7-8 and TRBJ2-5, with TRBD2 matching over 9 bases. The CDR3 is 15 amino acids. CDR1 is SGHVS, CDR2 FQNEAQ, per germline. After removal of 5 bases from V and 2 bases from J, the junction contained 6 bases not matched to a gene.

This CDR3 reads CASSGTSGSLPYEQYF. CDR3 coding DNA: TGTGCCAGCAGCGGGACTAGCGGGAGTCTCCCCTACGAGCAGTACTTC. V gene TRBV9 combines with J gene TRBJ2-7, with TRBD2 matching 13 bases. The junction had 5 bases not matched to a gene; V was cut back by 3 bases and J by 2 bases. Per germline, CDR1 SGDLS and CDR2 YYNGEE. The CDR3 contains 16 residues.

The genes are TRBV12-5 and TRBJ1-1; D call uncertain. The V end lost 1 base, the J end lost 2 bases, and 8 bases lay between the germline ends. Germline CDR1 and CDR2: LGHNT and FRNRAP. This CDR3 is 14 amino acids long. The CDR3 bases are TGTGCTAGTGGTTTGGCCTCCCTTAACACTGAAGCTTTCTTT. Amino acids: CASGLASLNTEAFF.

The CDR3 loop is CAWSVSGGNEKLFF. Here the CDR3 DNA reads TGTGCCTGGAGTGTTTCCGGAGGTAATGAAAAACTGTTTTTT. The chain employs TRBV30 and TRBJ1-4; D remains unclear. V lost 0 bases to trimming and J lost 4 bases, with 9 bases between them. Per the germline V gene, CDR1 is GTSNPN and CDR2 is SVGIG (reference sequence). The CDR3 has 14 residues. The whole variable domain, remainder taken from reference TRBV30 and TRBJ1-4, is SQTIHQWPATLVQPVGSPLSLECTVEGTSNPNLYWYRQAAGRGLQLLFYSVGIGQISSEVPQNLSASRPQDRQFILSSKKLLLSDSGFYLCAWSVSGGNEKLFFGSGTQLSVL.

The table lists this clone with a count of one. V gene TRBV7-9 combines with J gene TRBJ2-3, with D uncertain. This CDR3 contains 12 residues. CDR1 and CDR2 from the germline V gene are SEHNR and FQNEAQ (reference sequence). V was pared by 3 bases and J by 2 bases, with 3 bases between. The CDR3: CASSFSTDTQYF. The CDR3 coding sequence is TGTGCCAGCAGCTTTTCCACAGATACGCAGTATTTT. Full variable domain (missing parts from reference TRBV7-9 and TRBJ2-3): DTGVSQNPRHKITKRGQNVTFRCDPISEHNRLYWYRQTLGQGPEFLTYFQNEAQLEKSRLLSDRFSAERPKGSFSTLEIQRTEQGDSAMYLCASSFSTDTQYFGPGTRLTVL.

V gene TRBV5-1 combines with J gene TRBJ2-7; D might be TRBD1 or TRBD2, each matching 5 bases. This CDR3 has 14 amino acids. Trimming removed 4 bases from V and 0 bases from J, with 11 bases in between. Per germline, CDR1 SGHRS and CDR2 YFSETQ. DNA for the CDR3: TGCGCCAGCAGCCCGGGGCCCTCCTCCTACGAGCAGTACTTC. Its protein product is CASSPGPSSYEQYF.

CDR3 loop: CASSEPRGSMNTEAFF. Here the CDR3 DNA reads TGTGCCAGCAGTGAACCCCGAGGCAGTATGAACACTGAAGCTTTCTTT. This chain uses TRBV6-1 with TRBJ1-1; no definite D call. The CDR3 covers 16 residues. Germline values: CDR1 MNHNS, CDR2 SASEGT. Between the trimmed V and J ends, which lost 2 bases and 0 bases, there was a span of 13 bases.

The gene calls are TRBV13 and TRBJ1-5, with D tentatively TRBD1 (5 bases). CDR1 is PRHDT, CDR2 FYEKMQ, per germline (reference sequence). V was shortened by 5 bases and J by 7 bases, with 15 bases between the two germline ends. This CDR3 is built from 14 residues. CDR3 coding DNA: TGTGCCAGCAGCCTGGGACTCGGCGGACAGCCCCAGCATTTT. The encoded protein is CASSLGLGGQPQHF.

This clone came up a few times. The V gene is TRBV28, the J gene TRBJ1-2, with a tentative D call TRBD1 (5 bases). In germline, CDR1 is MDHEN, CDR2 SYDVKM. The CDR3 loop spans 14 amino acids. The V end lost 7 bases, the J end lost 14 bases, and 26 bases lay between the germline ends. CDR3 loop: CASTARGLVDGRTF. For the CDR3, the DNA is TGTGCCAGCACCGCGAGGGGCCTGGTAGATGGGAGAACCTTC.

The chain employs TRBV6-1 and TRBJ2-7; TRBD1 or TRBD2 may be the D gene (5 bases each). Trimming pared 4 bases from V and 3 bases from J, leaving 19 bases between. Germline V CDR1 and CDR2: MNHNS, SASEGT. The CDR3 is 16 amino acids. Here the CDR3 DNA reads TGTGCCAGCAGTGGTGGTGGTCGTCGGGGCTTCTACGAGCAGTACTTC. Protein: CASSGGGRRGFYEQYF.

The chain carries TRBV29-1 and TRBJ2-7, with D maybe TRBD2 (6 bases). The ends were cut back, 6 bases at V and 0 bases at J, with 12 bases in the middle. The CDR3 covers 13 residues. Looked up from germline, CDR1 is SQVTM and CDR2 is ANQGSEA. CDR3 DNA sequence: TGCAGCGTAGCCGGCGGGGTCTCCTACGAGCAGTACTTC. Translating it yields CSVAGGVSYEQYF.

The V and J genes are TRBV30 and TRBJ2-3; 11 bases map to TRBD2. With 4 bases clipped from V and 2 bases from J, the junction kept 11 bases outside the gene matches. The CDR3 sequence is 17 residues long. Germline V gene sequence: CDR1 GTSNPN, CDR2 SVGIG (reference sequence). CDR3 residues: CAWTILAGARTTDTQYF. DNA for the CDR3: TGTGCCTGGACCATACTAGCGGGAGCTCGGACCACAGATACGCAGTATTTT.

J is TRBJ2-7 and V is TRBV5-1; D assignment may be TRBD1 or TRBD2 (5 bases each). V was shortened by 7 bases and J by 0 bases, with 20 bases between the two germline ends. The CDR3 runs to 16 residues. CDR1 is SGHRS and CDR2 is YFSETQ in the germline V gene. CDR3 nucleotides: TGCGCCAGCGTGCCTGGGACGGCGGAGGTCTCCTACGAGCAGTACTTC. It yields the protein CASVPGTAEVSYEQYF.

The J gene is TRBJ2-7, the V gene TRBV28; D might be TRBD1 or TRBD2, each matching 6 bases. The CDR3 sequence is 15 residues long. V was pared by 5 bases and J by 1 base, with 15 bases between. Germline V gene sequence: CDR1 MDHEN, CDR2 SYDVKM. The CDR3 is CASSGVRGTSYEQYF. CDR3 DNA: TGTGCCAGCAGTGGGGTACGGGGGACATCCTACGAGCAGTACTTC.

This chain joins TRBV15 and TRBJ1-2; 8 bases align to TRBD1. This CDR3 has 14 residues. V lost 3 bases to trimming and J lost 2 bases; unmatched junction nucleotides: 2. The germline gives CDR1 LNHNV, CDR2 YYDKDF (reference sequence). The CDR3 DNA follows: TGTGCCACCAGCAGGGACAGGGAAAACTATGGCTACACCTTC. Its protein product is CATSRDRENYGYTF.

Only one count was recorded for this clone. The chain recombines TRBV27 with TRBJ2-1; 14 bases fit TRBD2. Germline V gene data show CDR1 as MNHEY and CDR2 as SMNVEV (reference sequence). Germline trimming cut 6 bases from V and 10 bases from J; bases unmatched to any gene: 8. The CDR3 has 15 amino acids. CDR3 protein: CASSSGTSGRNEQFF. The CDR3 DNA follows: TGTGCCAGCAGCTCCGGGACTAGCGGGAGAAACGAGCAGTTCTTC.

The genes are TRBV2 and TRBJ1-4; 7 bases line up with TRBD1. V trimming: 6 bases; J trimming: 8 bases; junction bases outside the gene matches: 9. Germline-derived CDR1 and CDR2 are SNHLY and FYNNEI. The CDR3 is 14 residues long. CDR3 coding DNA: TGTGCCAGCAGATTAATACAGGGGCGGGAAAAACTGTTTTTT. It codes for CASRLIQGREKLFF.

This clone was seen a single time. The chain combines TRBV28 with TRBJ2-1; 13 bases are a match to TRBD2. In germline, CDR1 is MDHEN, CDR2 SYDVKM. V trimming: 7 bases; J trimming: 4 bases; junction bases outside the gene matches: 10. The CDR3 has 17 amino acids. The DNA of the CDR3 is TGTGCCAGCACCCAACAGGGGGGACTAGCGGGGTACAATGAGCAGTTCTTC. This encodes CASTQQGGLAGYNEQFF. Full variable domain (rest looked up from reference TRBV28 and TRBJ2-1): DVKVTQSSRYLVKRTGEKVFLECVQDMDHENMFWYRQDPGLGLRLIYFSYDVKMKEKGDIPEGYSVSREKKERFSLILESASTNQTSMYLCASTQQGGLAGYNEQFFGPGTRLTVL.

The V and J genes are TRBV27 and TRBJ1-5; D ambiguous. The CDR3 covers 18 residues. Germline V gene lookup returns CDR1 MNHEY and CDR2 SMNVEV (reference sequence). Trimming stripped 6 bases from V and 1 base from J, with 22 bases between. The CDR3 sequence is CASSPVLTSGGSNQPQHF. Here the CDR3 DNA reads TGTGCCAGCAGCCCCGTCCTAACCTCTGGAGGGAGCAATCAGCCCCAGCATTTT.

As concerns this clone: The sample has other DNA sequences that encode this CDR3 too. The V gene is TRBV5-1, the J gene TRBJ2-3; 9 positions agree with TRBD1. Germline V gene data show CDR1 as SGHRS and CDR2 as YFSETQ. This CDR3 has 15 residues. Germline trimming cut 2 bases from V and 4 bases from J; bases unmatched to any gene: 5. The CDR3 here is CASSLGDREADTQYF. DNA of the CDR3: TGCGCCAGCAGCTTAGGGGACAGGGAGGCAGATACGCAGTATTTT.

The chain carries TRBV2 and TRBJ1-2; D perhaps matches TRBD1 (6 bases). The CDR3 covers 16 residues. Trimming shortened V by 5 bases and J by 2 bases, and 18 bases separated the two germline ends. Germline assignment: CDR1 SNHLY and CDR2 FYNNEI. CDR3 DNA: TGTGCCAGCAGTCCTCCCGGGACAATCGCCAACTATGGCTACACCTTC. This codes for CASSPPGTIANYGYTF.

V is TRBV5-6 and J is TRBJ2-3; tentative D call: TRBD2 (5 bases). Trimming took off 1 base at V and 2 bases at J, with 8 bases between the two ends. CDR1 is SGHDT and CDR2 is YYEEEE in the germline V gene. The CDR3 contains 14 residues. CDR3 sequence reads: CASSLNGNTDTQYF. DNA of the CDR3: TGTGCCAGCAGCTTGAACGGGAACACAGATACGCAGTATTTT.